This T cell receptor beta chain stems from a study of blood T cells in healthy people across ages. Study outcomes and limitations: The recorded TCR beta diversity per million T cells decreased in a roughly linear manner with age. Fewer expanded clones and more diversity marked long-lived versus aged donors.

Germline CDR1 and CDR2: DFQATT and SNEGSKA (reference sequence). The CDR3 spans 15 residues. V shed 0 bases and J 8 bases; nucleotides not matched to a gene: 10. A second PCR, run for roughly 7 to 11 cycles, used a sample-barcoded 5' primer plus a J-beta primer mix. TCRdb redid the calling of the 5' RACE reads with MiXCR, one entry per CDR3 protein. The sample includes 500,000 to 550,000 distinct CDR3 sequences, about 24% of them seen just once. This clonotype was counted many times. Antigen specificity is unknown. Every donor contributed roughly 11 milliliters of peripheral blood by blood draw. These data are also associated with another study on T cells of mothers and their children.

The chain joins TRBV20-1 to TRBJ2-4; 7 nucleotides match TRBD2. What was sequenced was blood. This clonotype was sampled from a boy younger than 18 in good health. The CDR3 bases are TGCAGTGCTAGAGATCTGGCTAGCGGAGGGGACATTCAGTACTTC. Protein: CSARDLASGGDIQYF.